The 28 T cell receptor beta chains listed next were all sequenced from one sample in a study of T cell changes during pregnancy in multiple sclerosis. The protocol was immunoSEQ multiplex PCR, while the TCRdb copy is restricted to in-frame clones and leaves out a portion. In the table there are approximately 38,000 clones, about nine tenths of which are singletons. Sample: CD8+ T cells from peripheral blood mononuclear cells, taken in the second trimester of pregnancy. These receptors were taken from a female donor with multiple sclerosis, enrolled in a pregnancy study.

The chain recombines TRBV29-1 with TRBJ2-7; 8 nucleotides match TRBD1. Trimming took 7 bases from V and 5 from J; bases not matched to a gene: 10. The CDR3 runs 13 residues. Germline assignment: CDR1 SQVTM and CDR2 ANQGSEA. The CDR3 DNA is TGCAGCGCTCTACAGGGGGAAACGAACGAGCAGTACTTC. Translating it yields CSALQGETNEQYF.

The CDR3 is CASSSSGRLENTIYF. DNA for the CDR3: TGTGCCAGCTCATCGTCAGGGAGGTTGGAAAACACCATATATTTT. This rearrangement joins TRBV18 to TRBJ1-3; TRBD1 might be the D (5 bases). Germline V gene lookup returns CDR1 KGHSH and CDR2 LQKENI. V lost 5 bases to trimming and J lost 6 bases, with 17 bases between them. The CDR3 runs to 15 residues.

The V and J genes are TRBV5-1 and TRBJ2-7; D might be TRBD1 (5 bases). The V end was cut by 0 bases, the J end by 5 bases, with 9 bases between. The CDR3 runs 13 residues. From germline, CDR1 is SGHRS and CDR2 YFSETQ. The CDR3 sequence: CASSLVAGNEQYF. CDR3 nucleotide sequence: TGCGCCAGCAGCTTGGTTGCAGGGAACGAGCAGTACTTC.

The gene calls are TRBV19 and TRBJ2-7; 9 bases match TRBD2. The V gene end was trimmed by 3 bases and the J gene end by 4 bases; junction bases not matched to a gene: 7. In germline, CDR1 is LNHDA, CDR2 SQIVND (reference sequence). The CDR3 has 15 amino acids. The CDR3 nucleotides are TGTGCCAGTAGTATCTCTAGCGGGAAACTGTACGAGCAGTACTTC. Its protein product is CASSISSGKLYEQYF.

This chain uses TRBV11-2 with TRBJ2-7; D might be TRBD2 (6 bases). Trimming shortened V by 1 base and J by 4 bases, and 17 bases separated the two germline ends. The CDR3 runs 16 residues. Germline V gene sequence: CDR1 SGHAT, CDR2 FQNNGV. The DNA for the CDR3 is TGTGCCAGCAGCTTAGGCTTAGGCGGGACGACTTACGAGCAGTACTTC. It codes for CASSLGLGGTTYEQYF.

This chain joins TRBV28 and TRBJ1-4, with a possible D match to TRBD1 (5 bases). V gave up 8 bases and J gave up 7 bases, with 26 bases separating them. Germline CDR1 MDHEN, CDR2 SYDVKM. There are 17 residues in the CDR3. CDR3 coding DNA: TGTGCCAGCTTCGGGGGATCCAATTTTCTTCCGGGTGAAAAACTGTTTTTT. Translated, it gives CASFGGSNFLPGEKLFF.

The chain is built from TRBV29-1 and TRBJ1-1; D uncertain. The CDR3 runs to 13 residues. The V end lost 7 bases, the J end lost 4 bases, and 16 bases lay between the germline ends. Germline V gene data show CDR1 as SQVTM and CDR2 as ANQGSEA. CDR3 in DNA: TGCAGCGGAAAGCCCGGGTTGCCCACTGAAGCTTTCTTT. It encodes CSGKPGLPTEAFF.

This chain uses TRBV11-2 with TRBJ2-7, with TRBD2 matching 8 bases. After removal of 5 bases from V and 2 bases from J, the junction contained 11 bases not matched to a gene. The CDR3 length is 16 residues. Germline lookup yields CDR1 SGHAT and CDR2 FQNNGV. CDR3 protein: CASSQSPGGLAYEQYF. The CDR3 region has the DNA TGTGCCAGCAGCCAATCTCCGGGAGGGCTTGCCTACGAGCAGTACTTC.

The chain combines TRBV30 with TRBJ1-1; 7 nucleotides agree with TRBD1. V was clipped by 2 bases and J by 1 base; unmatched bases: 4. Germline lookup yields CDR1 GTSNPN and CDR2 SVGIG (reference sequence). This CDR3 region has 14 residues. The CDR3 protein is CAWSRDSWNTEAFF. The DNA for the CDR3 is TGTGCCTGGAGTCGGGACAGTTGGAACACTGAAGCTTTCTTT.

This chain uses TRBV30 with TRBJ1-1; D perhaps matches TRBD1 (6 bases). Germline V lookup: CDR1 GTSNPN, CDR2 SVGIG (reference sequence). Trimming cost V 4 bases and J 0 bases, with 18 bases left between them. The CDR3 spans 16 residues. CDR3 DNA sequence: TGTGCCTGGACCAGTCAACAGGGCCCGGTGAACACTGAAGCTTTCTTT. This sequence encodes CAWTSQQGPVNTEAFF.

The chain joins TRBV9 to TRBJ2-7; 10 nucleotides match TRBD2. The V gene's germline CDR1 is SGDLS and CDR2 YYNGEE. V lost 3 bases to trimming and J lost 1 base; unmatched junction nucleotides: 7. The CDR3 length is 16 residues. This CDR3 is CASSALLAGPSYEQYF. The CDR3 DNA sequence: TGTGCCAGCAGCGCACTACTAGCGGGGCCTTCCTACGAGCAGTACTTC.

The V gene is TRBV5-1, the J gene TRBJ1-6; 8 bases are a match to TRBD1. V trimming: 0 bases; J trimming: 6 bases; junction bases outside the gene matches: 5. The CDR3 contains 16 residues. Germline CDR1 reads SGHRS; CDR2 reads YFSETQ. This chain's CDR3 is CASSLGRTGSNSPLHF. Here the CDR3 DNA reads TGCGCCAGCAGCTTGGGGCGGACAGGGAGTAATTCACCCCTCCACTTT.

In DNA form, the CDR3 reads TGTGCCAGCCCCCCGGCGGGGGAATCCTACGAGCAGTACTTC. It yields the protein CASPPAGESYEQYF. The V call is TRBV7-9, the J call TRBJ2-7, with 7 bases identical to TRBD2. CDR1 and CDR2 from the germline V gene are SEHNR and FQNEAQ (reference sequence). This CDR3 is built from 14 residues. Trimming at V came to 8 bases and at J to 1 base, leaving 8 bases not matched to a gene.

This chain uses TRBV29-1 with TRBJ2-1; a weak D match, TRBD2 (5 bases). The CDR3 totals 15 residues. Germline assignment: CDR1 SQVTM and CDR2 ANQGSEA. With 6 bases removed from V and 5 bases from J, the gap between germline ends came to 20 bases. CDR3 sequence (DNA): TGCAGCGTAGGCGCACACGGGATTTCTGACAATGAGCAGTTCTTC. This codes for CSVGAHGISDNEQFF.

CDR3 loop: CASSTGTVLSGANVLTF. DNA of the CDR3: TGTGCCAGCAGTACCGGGACAGTTCTCTCTGGGGCCAACGTCCTGACTTTC. The V and J genes are TRBV27 and TRBJ2-6; TRBD1 matches 7 bases. The junction had 7 bases not matched to a gene; V was cut back by 5 bases and J by 0 bases. The V gene's germline CDR1 is MNHEY and CDR2 SMNVEV (reference sequence). The CDR3 is 17 residues long.

The chain employs TRBV9 and TRBJ2-1; possibly TRBD1 for D (6 bases). This CDR3 is 15 amino acids long. V lost 1 base and J lost 4, with 12 bases in between. Looked up from germline, CDR1 is SGDLS and CDR2 is YYNGEE. Here the CDR3 reads CASSVTHGQYNEQFF. CDR3 sequence (DNA): TGTGCCAGCAGCGTAACCCACGGACAGTACAATGAGCAGTTCTTC.

The chain recombines TRBV5-4 with TRBJ2-3; possible D gene TRBD1, 5 bases. The germline CDR1 and CDR2 sequences are SGHNT and YYREEE (reference sequence). There are 15 residues in the CDR3. V lost 5 bases and J lost 5, with 18 bases in between. CDR3 DNA sequence: TGTGCCAGCAGATCAGCAGGGTTCGGGTTAGATACGCAGTATTTT. Its protein is CASRSAGFGLDTQYF.

The chain is built from TRBV13 and TRBJ2-3, with 7 nucleotides matching TRBD1. V shed 5 bases, J shed 2 bases, and the junction held 10 bases outside the gene matches. Germline CDR1 reads PRHDT; CDR2 reads FYEKMQ (reference sequence). This CDR3 region has 16 residues. Here the CDR3 DNA reads TGTGCCAGCAGCCTCCGGGACAGCGATTCCACAGATACGCAGTATTTT. Translating it yields CASSLRDSDSTDTQYF.

The V call is TRBV13, the J call TRBJ1-1, with D perhaps matching TRBD1 (5 bases). The V end lost 0 bases, the J end lost 1 base, and 9 bases lay between the germline ends. This CDR3 spans 15 amino acids. The germline CDR1 and CDR2 sequences are PRHDT and FYEKMQ (reference sequence). The CDR3 region has the DNA TGTGCCAGCAGCTTAGGGCAGGGAAGGAACACTGAAGCTTTCTTT. Translating it yields CASSLGQGRNTEAFF. The full variable domain, in which reference TRBV13 and TRBJ1-1 provide the parts outside the CDR3, is AAGVIQSPRHLIKEKRETATLKCYPIPRHDTVYWYQQGPGQDPQFLISFYEKMQSDKGSIPDRFSAQQFSDYHSELNMSSLELGDSALYFCASSLGQGRNTEAFFGQGTRLTVV.

This chain uses TRBV9 with TRBJ1-1; D perhaps matches TRBD1 (5 bases). CDR1 is SGDLS and CDR2 is YYNGEE in the germline V gene. The CDR3 length is 12 residues. The V end was cut by 3 bases, the J end by 4 bases, with 7 bases between. CDR3 in DNA: TGTGCCAGCAGCGGGGGGGGCACTGAAGCTTTCTTT. It is translated as CASSGGGTEAFF.

V gene TRBV5-6 combines with J gene TRBJ1-4; D remains unclear. V lost 6 bases and J lost 0, with 15 bases in between. Germline V lookup: CDR1 SGHDT, CDR2 YYEEEE. The CDR3 length is 16 residues. This CDR3 is CASTNTESATNEKLFF. The CDR3 DNA reads as TGTGCCAGCACCAATACAGAATCTGCAACTAATGAAAAACTGTTTTTT.

This chain's CDR3 is CASQQGNTEAFF. In DNA, the CDR3 is TGTGCCAGCCAACAGGGTAACACTGAAGCTTTCTTT. V is TRBV27 and J is TRBJ1-1; possibly TRBD1 for D (6 bases). Germline V CDR1 and CDR2: MNHEY, SMNVEV (reference sequence). The CDR3 is made up of 12 amino acids. Trimming pared 8 bases from V and 2 bases from J, leaving 9 bases between.

This clone showed up just once. The DNA of the CDR3 is TGTGCCATCAGTCAGGGACAGGGAGTCCACACTGAAGCTTTCTTT. Protein sequence: CAISQGQGVHTEAFF. The J gene is TRBJ1-1, the V gene TRBV10-3; TRBD1 aligns across 9 bases. The CDR3 totals 15 residues. Germline assignment: CDR1 ENHRY and CDR2 SYGVKD. With V trimmed by 5 bases and J by 3 bases, 7 bases remained unmatched.

CDR3 DNA sequence: TGTGCCAGCAGTGTTCCTGAGAGGACCTACGAGCAGTACTTC. Translating gives CASSVPERTYEQYF. The chain uses TRBV28 and TRBJ2-7; D call uncertain. Trimming took 5 bases from V and 2 from J, leaving 13 bases between them. Germline CDR1 and CDR2: MDHEN and SYDVKM. The CDR3 length is 14 residues.

J is TRBJ2-7 and V is TRBV19; D is possibly TRBD2 (5 bases). The germline V gene encodes CDR1 LNHDA and CDR2 SQIVND (reference sequence). The CDR3 loop spans 13 amino acids. V was clipped by 5 bases and J by 2 bases, with 10 bases between them. The CDR3 sequence: CASSRELAYEQYF. CDR3 nucleotide sequence: TGTGCCAGTAGTCGGGAATTAGCCTACGAGCAGTACTTC.

The chain couples TRBV5-1 to TRBJ2-1; 7 bases match TRBD1. Germline CDR1 is SGHRS and CDR2 is YFSETQ. J lost 6 bases, V lost 4 bases, and 4 bases had no gene match. The CDR3 spans 13 residues. CDR3 DNA sequence: TGCGCCAGCAGCATTTCAGGGGGCAATGAGCAGTTCTTC. Amino acids: CASSISGGNEQFF.

The V call is TRBV27, the J call TRBJ2-7; the match to TRBD1 covers 8 bases. Germline-derived CDR1 and CDR2 are MNHEY and SMNVEV (reference sequence). The J segment lost 2 bases and the V segment lost 5 bases, leaving 11 bases of the junction unmatched. The CDR3 sequence is 16 residues long. CDR3 DNA: TGTGCCAGCAGTCCCAACCCACAGGGGGACACCTACGAGCAGTACTTC. Amino acid sequence: CASSPNPQGDTYEQYF.

This sequence joins TRBV9 and TRBJ1-1, with D possibly matching TRBD1 (6 bases). Trimming removed 3 bases at V and 2 bases at J, with 17 bases between. The CDR3 contains 16 residues. Germline assignment: CDR1 SGDLS and CDR2 YYNGEE. CDR3 sequence: CASSAPTGGFNTEAFF. CDR3 sequence (DNA): TGTGCCAGCAGCGCACCGACAGGCGGATTCAACACTGAAGCTTTCTTT.